A single sample gave rise to the 30 T cell receptor beta chains below, sequenced in a study of blood T cell repertoires in COVID-19. Only in-frame clones appear in the TCRdb table, and some are missing; sequencing was by immunoSEQ multiplex PCR. This table has about 150,000 clones, around four fifths appearing once. The sample was peripheral blood. These receptors came from a woman aged 80 or over with acute or convalescent COVID-19.

CDR3 nucleotides: TGTGCCAGCAGCTTATCAGGAACTGAAGCTTTCTTT. This sequence encodes CASSLSGTEAFF. V is TRBV7-8 and J is TRBJ1-1, with no clear D. The V and J ends lost 2 bases and 5 bases respectively, with 6 bases between them. The CDR3 covers 12 residues. CDR1 and CDR2 from the germline V gene are SGHVS and FQNEAQ.

This chain joins TRBV4-1 and TRBJ2-5; 10 bases match TRBD2. From germline, CDR1 is MGHRA and CDR2 YSYEKL. This CDR3 is 20 amino acids long. V trimming: 0 bases; J trimming: 4 bases; junction bases outside the gene matches: 17. The CDR3 DNA follows: TGCGCCAGCAGCCAAGAAGGCCCTAGCGGGAGCCCGAGATTGGGAGAGACCCAGTACTTC. It encodes CASSQEGPSGSPRLGETQYF.

DNA for the CDR3: TGCGCCAGCAGAGGGGCAGTTAACATGAACACTGAAGCTTTCTTT. As protein: CASRGAVNMNTEAFF. V gene TRBV5-1 combines with J gene TRBJ1-1, with D perhaps matching TRBD1 (5 bases). In germline, CDR1 is SGHRS, CDR2 YFSETQ. The CDR3 has 15 amino acids. Trimming pared 5 bases from V and 0 bases from J, leaving 14 bases between. The whole variable domain, filled in from reference TRBV5-1 and TRBJ1-1, reads KAGVTQTPRYLIKTRGQQVTLSCSPISGHRSVSWYQQTPGQGLQFLFEYFSETQRNKGNFPGRFSGRQFSNSRSEMNVSTLELGDSALYLCASRGAVNMNTEAFFGQGTRLTVV.

V usage is TRBV5-1 and J usage is TRBJ2-4; D is undetermined. CDR3 length: 14 amino acids. Germline assignment: CDR1 SGHRS and CDR2 YFSETQ. V shed 1 base and J shed 3 bases, with 8 bases lying between them. The DNA of the CDR3 is TGCGCCAGCAGCTTGACGGGTGACAAAAACATTCAGTACTTC. Its protein is CASSLTGDKNIQYF.

J is TRBJ2-7 and V is TRBV7-9; tentative D call: TRBD1 (7 bases). V was clipped by 3 bases and J by 5 bases, with 11 bases between them. CDR1 is SEHNR, CDR2 FQNEAQ, per germline (reference sequence). This CDR3 contains 13 residues. CDR3 sequence reads: CASSFRGEDEQYF. The CDR3 DNA reads as TGTGCCAGCAGCTTCAGGGGGGAGGACGAGCAGTACTTC.

The chain has TRBV7-3 and TRBJ2-3; D is possibly TRBD2 (5 bases). Germline CDR1 reads SGHTA; CDR2 reads FQGTGA. CDR3 length: 16 residues. V was trimmed by 6 bases and J by 0 bases, leaving 16 bases between them. This chain's CDR3 is CASSASRAGSTDTQYF. In nucleotides, the CDR3 is TGTGCCAGCAGTGCCTCAAGGGCGGGTAGCACAGATACGCAGTATTTT.

This sequence joins TRBV4-3 and TRBJ1-6; 8 positions agree with TRBD1. Germline CDR1 is LGHNA and CDR2 is YSLEER. V lost 1 base and J lost 7; bases outside the gene matches: 9. CDR3 length equals 17 residues. This CDR3 reads CASSQATGGIANSPLHF. Here the CDR3 DNA reads TGCGCCAGCAGCCAAGCTACAGGGGGAATCGCAAATTCACCCCTCCACTTT.

The chain is built from TRBV27 and TRBJ2-7; the D gene is possibly TRBD2 (7 bases). The CDR3 is 14 amino acids. Germline CDR1 MNHEY, CDR2 SMNVEV (reference sequence). V was trimmed by 6 bases and J by 3 bases, leaving 15 bases between them. CDR3 loop: CASRSLGGGYEQYF. CDR3 bases: TGTGCCAGCAGGAGCCTAGGGGGGGGCTACGAGCAGTACTTC.

This clone has just one count. This chain connects TRBV27 to TRBJ2-6; 7 bases agree with TRBD2. CDR3 length equals 15 residues. The germline CDR1 and CDR2 sequences are MNHEY and SMNVEV (reference sequence). V was pared by 7 bases and J by 3 bases, with 6 bases of the junction left unmatched. CDR3 DNA sequence: TGTGCCAGCATGATTTGGGGGGGTGGGGCCAACGTCCTGACTTTC. It specifies CASMIWGGGANVLTF. Supplemented by reference TRBV27 and TRBJ2-6, the full variable domain reads EAQVTQNPRYLITVTGKKLTVTCSQNMNHEYMSWYRQDPGLGLRQIYYSMNVEVTDKGDVPEGYKVSRKEKRNFPLILESPSPNQTSLYFCASMIWGGGANVLTFGAGSRLTVL.

The V call is TRBV7-9, the J call TRBJ1-1; TRBD1 agrees at 9 bases. V lost 5 bases and J lost 1; bases outside the gene matches: 14. Germline values: CDR1 SEHNR, CDR2 FQNEAQ (reference sequence). The CDR3 runs to 18 residues. The CDR3 DNA is TGTGCCAGCAGCCCCCTAATTACCCCGGGACAGGGGAACACTGAAGCTTTCTTT. Protein sequence: CASSPLITPGQGNTEAFF.

The CDR3 is CASSRRGAGNTEAFF. The CDR3 DNA reads TGTGCCAGCAGCCGCAGGGGCGCGGGGAACACTGAAGCTTTCTTT. This sequence joins TRBV27 and TRBJ1-1; perhaps TRBD1 as D (6 bases). The germline V and J ends were trimmed by 6 bases and 1 base, with 15 bases remaining between them. Germline V gives CDR1 MNHEY, CDR2 SMNVEV (reference sequence). CDR3 length: 15 residues.

This clone was counted a few times. V usage is TRBV5-6 and J usage is TRBJ1-1; a weak D match, TRBD1 (5 bases). V was clipped by 6 bases and J by 4 bases, with 13 bases between them. The length of the CDR3 is 13 residues. From germline, CDR1 is SGHDT and CDR2 YYEEEE. The CDR3 DNA is TGTGCCAGCACTCTAACCGGGGGCACTGAAGCTTTCTTT. Residues: CASTLTGGTEAFF. Supplemented by reference TRBV5-6 and TRBJ1-1, the full variable domain reads DAGVTQSPTHLIKTRGQQVTLRCSPKSGHDTVSWYQQALGQGPQFIFQYYEEEERQRGNFPDRFSGHQFPNYSSELNVNALLLGDSALYLCASTLTGGTEAFFGQGTRLTVV.

The J gene is TRBJ1-4, the V gene TRBV28; perhaps TRBD1 as D (6 bases). Germline V gives CDR1 MDHEN, CDR2 SYDVKM. The V and J ends lost 5 bases and 7 bases respectively, with 14 bases between them. The CDR3 spans 14 residues. CDR3 region: CASSAQGGTEKLFF. For the CDR3, the DNA is TGTGCCAGCAGTGCACAGGGAGGGACTGAAAAACTGTTTTTT.

This clone was detected only once. The chain combines TRBV2 with TRBJ2-1, with TRBD2 matching 10 bases. The CDR3 is made up of 17 amino acids. The germline gives CDR1 SNHLY, CDR2 FYNNEI. J lost 3 bases, V lost 3 bases, and 8 bases had no gene match. The chain's CDR3 is CASSDIWVAGGYNEQFF. Here the CDR3 DNA reads TGTGCCAGCAGTGATATTTGGGTAGCGGGGGGCTACAATGAGCAGTTCTTC.

The chain is built from TRBV29-1 and TRBJ2-7, with 7 bases identical to TRBD2. Germline V gene lookup returns CDR1 SQVTM and CDR2 ANQGSEA. The J segment lost 6 bases and the V segment lost 4 bases, leaving 12 bases of the junction unmatched. CDR3 length: 14 residues. The CDR3 nucleotides read TGCAGCGTTGCTCCAAGAGCGGGGCTTTTCGAGCAGTACTTC. This encodes CSVAPRAGLFEQYF.

The chain joins TRBV5-1 to TRBJ1-1; 8 bases are a match to TRBD1. The CDR3 has 15 residues. J lost 1 base, V lost 4 bases, and 6 bases had no gene match. CDR1 is SGHRS, CDR2 YFSETQ, per germline. The CDR3 spells CASSVQGAKNTEAFF. In DNA, the CDR3 is TGCGCCAGCAGCGTTCAGGGGGCGAAGAACACTGAAGCTTTCTTT.

J is TRBJ2-5 and V is TRBV11-2, with D tentatively TRBD1 (5 bases). Germline assignment: CDR1 SGHAT and CDR2 FQNNGV. The V end lost 4 bases, the J end lost 3 bases, and 9 bases lay between the germline ends. There are 13 residues in the CDR3. CDR3 nucleotide sequence: TGTGCCAGCAGCTCAGGGCCCAAAGAGACCCAGTACTTC. As protein: CASSSGPKETQYF.

This clone was counted a single time. The chain has TRBV3-1 (or the pseudogene TRBV3-2) and TRBJ2-2; 10 nucleotides align to TRBD2. Germline loops: CDR1 LGHDT, CDR2 YNNKEL (reference sequence). This CDR3 is 15 amino acids long. V shed 4 bases, J shed 3 bases, and the junction held 2 bases outside the gene matches. CDR3 sequence (DNA): TGTGCCAGCAGCCCCCTAGCGGGAGACACCGGGGAGCTGTTTTTT. Translation gives CASSPLAGDTGELFF.

The chain employs TRBV11-2 and TRBJ2-7, with 8 bases identical to TRBD2. CDR1 is SGHAT, CDR2 FQNNGV, per germline. The CDR3 sequence is 15 residues long. V shed 6 bases, J shed 2 bases, and the junction held 9 bases outside the gene matches. CDR3 sequence reads: CASSRGGSRTYEQYF. Here the CDR3 DNA reads TGTGCCAGCAGTCGGGGGGGGTCCAGAACCTACGAGCAGTACTTC.

This chain links TRBV5-5 with TRBJ2-7, with D perhaps TRBD1 (5 bases). Trimming removed 0 bases at V and 0 bases at J, with 13 bases between. Germline CDR1 reads SGHKS; CDR2 reads YYEKEE (reference sequence). The CDR3 runs to 16 residues. The CDR3 loop reads CASSLEWHTGSYEQYF. CDR3 nucleotide sequence: TGTGCCAGCAGCTTGGAGTGGCACACAGGCTCCTACGAGCAGTACTTC.

The chain uses TRBV9 and TRBJ1-6, with 7 bases aligning to TRBD1. There are 17 residues in the CDR3. Germline CDR1 reads SGDLS; CDR2 reads YYNGEE. V lost 0 bases to trimming and J lost 6 bases; unmatched junction nucleotides: 9. Here the CDR3 DNA reads TGTGCCAGCAGCGTAGGAGGGGGCGCCGGGCGTAATTCACCCCTCCACTTT. It specifies CASSVGGGAGRNSPLHF. The full variable domain, completed using reference TRBV9 and TRBJ1-6, is DSGVTQTPKHLITATGQRVTLRCSPRSGDLSVYWYQQSLDQGLQFLIQYYNGEERAKGNILERFSAQQFPDLHSELNLSSLELGDSALYFCASSVGGGAGRNSPLHFGNGTRLTVT.

The V gene is TRBV30, the J gene TRBJ1-1; maybe TRBD1 (6 bases). Germline assignment: CDR1 GTSNPN and CDR2 SVGIG (reference sequence). This CDR3 is 13 amino acids long. V lost 3 bases to trimming and J lost 3 bases, with 11 bases between them. The CDR3 is CAWSANRDTEAFF. The CDR3 region has the DNA TGTGCCTGGAGCGCCAACAGGGACACTGAAGCTTTCTTT.

J is TRBJ1-4 and V is TRBV28; 9 nucleotides agree with TRBD1. The CDR3 spans 15 residues. The ends lost 2 bases at V and 4 bases at J; junction bases unmatched: 2. The V gene's germline CDR1 is MDHEN and CDR2 SYDVKM. This CDR3 reads CASSLQGQGNEKLFF. CDR3 nucleotide sequence: TGTGCCAGCAGTTTACAGGGACAGGGTAATGAAAAACTGTTTTTT.

CDR3 nucleotide sequence: TGTGCCAGCAGTCCGATAGCGAGAGAGCAGTACTTC. It is translated as CASSPIAREQYF. The rearrangement links TRBV12-3 or TRBV12-4 to TRBJ2-7, with D possibly being TRBD2 (5 bases). The CDR3 spans 12 residues. With 5 bases removed from V and 7 bases from J, the gap between germline ends came to 12 bases.

V is TRBV6-4 and J is TRBJ1-1; TRBD1 might be the D (5 bases). Deletions cut 0 bases from V and 4 bases from J, with 9 bases between. In germline, CDR1 is MRHNA, CDR2 SNTAGT. CDR3 length equals 14 residues. CDR3 bases: TGTGCCAGCAGTGACTCGCCAGGGTCCACTGAAGCTTTCTTT. This sequence encodes CASSDSPGSTEAFF.

The chain employs TRBV9 and TRBJ1-2; 7 bases agree with TRBD1. The CDR3 totals 13 residues. Germline CDR1 SGDLS, CDR2 YYNGEE. V dropped 2 bases and J dropped 2; count of bases not matched to a gene: 0. CDR3: CASSVGQNYGYTF. The CDR3 nucleotides read TGTGCCAGCAGCGTGGGACAGAACTATGGCTACACCTTC.

V gene TRBV30 combines with J gene TRBJ1-2, with D maybe TRBD1 (5 bases). CDR3 length: 13 amino acids. V dropped 0 bases and J dropped 5 bases, with 10 bases sitting between them. CDR1 is GTSNPN and CDR2 is SVGIG in the germline V gene (reference sequence). CDR3 in DNA: TGTGCCTGGAGTGTGGCAACAGGATATGGCTACACCTTC. Amino acid sequence: CAWSVATGYGYTF.

This sequence joins TRBV6-1 and TRBJ2-2, with D possibly TRBD1 on 5 matching bases. Deletions cut 0 bases from V and 8 bases from J, with 10 bases between. CDR3 size: 14 residues. CDR1 is MNHNS and CDR2 is SASEGT in the germline V gene. The CDR3 loop is CASSEAQGTGELFF. For the CDR3, the DNA is TGTGCCAGCAGTGAAGCGCAGGGTACTGGGGAGCTGTTTTTT.

There are a few counts of this clone. The V call is TRBV5-5, the J call TRBJ2-3; D is unresolved. There are 12 residues in the CDR3. Trimming left V 0 bases short and J 3 bases short, with 2 bases between. Germline-derived CDR1 and CDR2 are SGHKS and YYEKEE (reference sequence). DNA for the CDR3: TGTGCCAGCAGCTTGGCAACAGATACGCAGTATTTT. This codes for CASSLATDTQYF. Together with reference TRBV5-5 and TRBJ2-3, the CDR3 gives the full variable domain: DAGVTQSPTHLIKTRGQQVTLRCSPISGHKSVSWYQQVLGQGPQFIFQYYEKEERGRGNFPDRFSARQFPNYSSELNVNALLLGDSALYLCASSLATDTQYFGPGTRLTVL.

This clone came up a few times. The chain links TRBV4-2 to TRBJ1-5; D not resolved. This CDR3 spans 12 amino acids. V was shortened by 5 bases and J by 0 bases, with 2 bases between the two germline ends. Germline CDR1 and CDR2: LGHNA and YNFKEQ. The CDR3 spells CASSYSNQPQHF. In DNA form, the CDR3 reads TGTGCCAGCAGCTATAGCAATCAGCCCCAGCATTTT.